Below are 20 T cell receptor beta chains sequenced from a single sample in a study of cytomegalovirus exposure and HLA in healthy donors. Only in-frame clones appear in the TCRdb table, and some are missing; sequencing was by immunoSEQ multiplex PCR. The sample contains about 400,000 clones, more than 80% of which appear only once. The sequenced sample consisted of PBMCs. The origin of the receptors is a woman aged 18-30 years in good health and CMV-seronegative.

V usage is TRBV9 and J usage is TRBJ2-1; 8 nucleotides align to TRBD2. The CDR3 consists of 17 residues. CDR1 and CDR2 (germline): SGDLS, YYNGEE. V shed 0 bases and J 10 bases; nucleotides not matched to a gene: 15. The CDR3 sequence: CASSVAAGGNGPEEQFF. CDR3 in DNA: TGTGCCAGCAGCGTAGCGGCGGGAGGTAATGGGCCTGAGGAGCAGTTCTTC.

V gene TRBV9 combines with J gene TRBJ1-6, with 7 bases lining up with TRBD1. Losses at the gene ends were 5 bases for V and 7 bases for J; bases not matched to a gene: 6. The germline V gene encodes CDR1 SGDLS and CDR2 YYNGEE. This CDR3 spans 14 amino acids. The CDR3 here is CASRTGQSNSPLHF. DNA for the CDR3: TGTGCCAGCAGAACGGGACAGTCGAATTCACCCCTCCACTTT.

J is TRBJ2-2 and V is TRBV6-5; a weak D match, TRBD1 (5 bases). In germline, CDR1 is MNHEY, CDR2 SVGAGI. The CDR3 length is 15 residues. Trimming shortened V by 0 bases and J by 5 bases, and 10 bases separated the two germline ends. In DNA form, the CDR3 reads TGTGCCAGCAGTTACTCGCAGGGTAGGACCGGGGAGCTGTTTTTT. Its translation: CASSYSQGRTGELFF.

The chain links TRBV28 to TRBJ2-1, with 7 bases fitting TRBD1. The CDR3 totals 17 residues. CDR1 is MDHEN, CDR2 SYDVKM, per germline. The V and J ends lost 1 base and 4 bases, in that order; junction bases with no gene match: 10. CDR3 region: CASSLSGTVSRYNEQFF. Written as DNA, the CDR3 is TGTGCCAGCAGTTTATCCGGGACAGTTTCTCGGTACAATGAGCAGTTCTTC.

V usage is TRBV2 and J usage is TRBJ1-1; D is uncertain. Trimming left V 2 bases short and J 5 bases short, with 6 bases between. Per the germline V gene, CDR1 is SNHLY and CDR2 is FYNNEI. The CDR3 contains 12 residues. In DNA, the CDR3 is TGTGCCAGCAGTGAAAGAGGGACTGAAGCTTTCTTT. Translating gives CASSERGTEAFF.

This clone was counted a single time. The genes are TRBV6-5 and TRBJ1-1, with D uncertain. Germline CDR1 and CDR2: MNHEY and SVGAGI. Between the trimmed V and J ends, which lost 0 bases and 7 bases, there was a span of 3 bases. This CDR3 is built from 11 residues. CDR3 nucleotide sequence: TGTGCCAGCAGTTACTCCCATGAAGCTTTCTTT. Protein sequence: CASSYSHEAFF.

This chain links TRBV29-1 with TRBJ1-2; 7 bases are shared with TRBD1. Unmatched junction bases numbered 5, after V lost 5 bases and J lost 5 bases. The CDR3 has 12 residues. From germline, CDR1 is SQVTM and CDR2 ANQGSEA. The CDR3 DNA is TGCAGCGTTCTTGACAGGGCATATGGCTACACCTTC. It is translated as CSVLDRAYGYTF.

This chain joins TRBV29-1 and TRBJ2-7; the D gene is possibly TRBD1 (5 bases). Trimming shortened V by 4 bases and J by 0 bases, and 7 bases separated the two germline ends. Germline V gene lookup returns CDR1 SQVTM and CDR2 ANQGSEA. The CDR3 sequence is 12 residues long. CDR3 region: CSVARGSYEQYF. CDR3 bases: TGCAGCGTTGCTAGGGGCTCCTACGAGCAGTACTTC.

This chain joins TRBV11-2 and TRBJ2-1; 8 bases match TRBD1. V dropped 5 bases and J dropped 8; count of bases not matched to a gene: 11. This CDR3 is 15 amino acids long. Germline V CDR1 and CDR2: SGHAT, FQNNGV. This CDR3 reads CASSPGTGGLYEQFF. In nucleotides, the CDR3 is TGTGCCAGCAGCCCCGGGACAGGAGGACTTTATGAGCAGTTCTTC. The whole variable domain, remainder taken from reference TRBV11-2 and TRBJ2-1, is EAGVAQSPRYKIIEKRQSVAFWCNPISGHATLYWYQQILGQGPKLLIQFQNNGVVDDSQLPKDRFSAERLKGVDSTLKIQPAKLEDSAVYLCASSPGTGGLYEQFFGPGTRLTVL.

This clone was seen only once. The chain uses TRBV10-3 and TRBJ1-1; the match to TRBD1 covers 9 bases. CDR3 size: 14 residues. The ends lost 11 bases at V and 3 bases at J; junction bases unmatched: 10. Germline CDR1 is ENHRY and CDR2 is SYGVKD. The CDR3: CASKKQGADTEAFF. The DNA for the CDR3 is TGTGCCTCAAAAAAACAGGGGGCGGACACTGAAGCTTTCTTT.

This chain links TRBV4-1 with TRBJ1-1; D possibly corresponds to TRBD1 (5 bases). The V end was cut by 0 bases, the J end by 1 base, with 12 bases between. There are 16 residues in the CDR3. The germline CDR1 and CDR2 sequences are MGHRA and YSYEKL. This chain's CDR3 is CASSQDLGRENTEAFF. In DNA, the CDR3 is TGCGCCAGCAGCCAAGATCTTGGCAGGGAGAACACTGAAGCTTTCTTT.

The chain combines TRBV27 with TRBJ2-7, with 9 bases lining up with TRBD2. This CDR3 region has 15 residues. The junction had 6 bases not matched to a gene; V was cut back by 4 bases and J by 2 bases. The germline CDR1 and CDR2 sequences are MNHEY and SMNVEV (reference sequence). The DNA of the CDR3 is TGTGCCAGCAGTTCAAAAGCGGGGGGTACCTACGAGCAGTACTTC. As protein: CASSSKAGGTYEQYF.

This rearrangement joins TRBV6-4 to TRBJ1-5; D gene ambiguous. Trimming took 3 bases from V and 4 from J, leaving 7 bases between them. Germline V gene sequence: CDR1 MRHNA, CDR2 SNTAGT. The CDR3 has 13 residues. The CDR3, as DNA: TGTGCCAGCAGTGAGAAAGAGAATCAGCCCCAGCATTTT. It translates to CASSEKENQPQHF.

With regard to this clone: The junction does not match germline at one end; this may be a read error. The gene calls are TRBV5-4 and TRBJ2-4; 12 bases match TRBD2. Germline-derived CDR1 and CDR2 are SGHNT and YYREEE (reference sequence). The length of the CDR3 is 15 residues. The CDR3 loop is CASSLFGGASGRAVF. The CDR3 DNA is TGTGCCAGCAGCTTGTTCGGGGGGGCTAGCGGGAGGGCCGTGTTC.

The genes are TRBV5-1 and TRBJ2-7; 11 bases line up with TRBD2. Germline V gene data show CDR1 as SGHRS and CDR2 as YFSETQ. The junction had 5 bases not matched to a gene; V was cut back by 4 bases and J by 2 bases. The CDR3 sequence is 15 residues long. CDR3 loop: CASSGGLAGPYEQYF. The CDR3 DNA follows: TGCGCCAGCAGCGGCGGACTAGCGGGTCCCTACGAGCAGTACTTC.

This clone was picked up one time. The CDR3 DNA follows: TGTGCCAGCAGCTCCCCGACAGGGGACCCCTACGAGCAGTACTTC. It codes for CASSSPTGDPYEQYF. The chain combines TRBV7-9 with TRBJ2-7, with TRBD1 identical over 8 bases. The J segment lost 2 bases and the V segment lost 4 bases, leaving 7 bases of the junction unmatched. CDR1 and CDR2 from the germline V gene are SEHNR and FQNEAQ (reference sequence). The CDR3 extends over 15 amino acids.

The chain combines TRBV29-1 with TRBJ2-2; 8 nucleotides match TRBD1. The V gene end was trimmed by 6 bases and the J gene end by 6 bases; junction bases not matched to a gene: 6. This CDR3 region has 13 residues. Germline values: CDR1 SQVTM, CDR2 ANQGSEA. CDR3 protein: CSVRQGLAGELFF. DNA for the CDR3: TGCAGCGTCAGACAGGGGCTGGCCGGGGAGCTGTTTTTT.

The chain couples TRBV19 to TRBJ2-7; D is undetermined. The CDR3 sequence is 14 residues long. The germline V gene encodes CDR1 LNHDA and CDR2 SQIVND (reference sequence). V was trimmed by 7 bases and J by 3 bases, leaving 16 bases between them. CDR3 DNA: TGTGCCAGTACCCCAGGCACACAGAGCTACGAGCAGTACTTC. Amino acids: CASTPGTQSYEQYF.

V usage is TRBV28 and J usage is TRBJ2-7; 12 bases match TRBD1. The germline V gene has CDR1 MDHEN and CDR2 SYDVKM. The ends lost 5 bases at V and 5 bases at J; junction bases unmatched: 16. The length of the CDR3 is 18 residues. The CDR3 DNA sequence: TGTGCCAGCAGTCCCCTATCCGGGACAGGGGGCTATCCCCACGAGCAGTACTTC. This translates into CASSPLSGTGGYPHEQYF.

The V gene is TRBV6-5, the J gene TRBJ2-7, with D perhaps TRBD2 (5 bases). Germline CDR1 is MNHEY and CDR2 is SVGAGI. V gave up 6 bases and J gave up 0 bases, with 15 bases separating them. This CDR3 has 15 residues. The CDR3 region has the DNA TGTGCCAGCAGACATAGGACTTTCCACTCCTACGAGCAGTACTTC. Protein product: CASRHRTFHSYEQYF.